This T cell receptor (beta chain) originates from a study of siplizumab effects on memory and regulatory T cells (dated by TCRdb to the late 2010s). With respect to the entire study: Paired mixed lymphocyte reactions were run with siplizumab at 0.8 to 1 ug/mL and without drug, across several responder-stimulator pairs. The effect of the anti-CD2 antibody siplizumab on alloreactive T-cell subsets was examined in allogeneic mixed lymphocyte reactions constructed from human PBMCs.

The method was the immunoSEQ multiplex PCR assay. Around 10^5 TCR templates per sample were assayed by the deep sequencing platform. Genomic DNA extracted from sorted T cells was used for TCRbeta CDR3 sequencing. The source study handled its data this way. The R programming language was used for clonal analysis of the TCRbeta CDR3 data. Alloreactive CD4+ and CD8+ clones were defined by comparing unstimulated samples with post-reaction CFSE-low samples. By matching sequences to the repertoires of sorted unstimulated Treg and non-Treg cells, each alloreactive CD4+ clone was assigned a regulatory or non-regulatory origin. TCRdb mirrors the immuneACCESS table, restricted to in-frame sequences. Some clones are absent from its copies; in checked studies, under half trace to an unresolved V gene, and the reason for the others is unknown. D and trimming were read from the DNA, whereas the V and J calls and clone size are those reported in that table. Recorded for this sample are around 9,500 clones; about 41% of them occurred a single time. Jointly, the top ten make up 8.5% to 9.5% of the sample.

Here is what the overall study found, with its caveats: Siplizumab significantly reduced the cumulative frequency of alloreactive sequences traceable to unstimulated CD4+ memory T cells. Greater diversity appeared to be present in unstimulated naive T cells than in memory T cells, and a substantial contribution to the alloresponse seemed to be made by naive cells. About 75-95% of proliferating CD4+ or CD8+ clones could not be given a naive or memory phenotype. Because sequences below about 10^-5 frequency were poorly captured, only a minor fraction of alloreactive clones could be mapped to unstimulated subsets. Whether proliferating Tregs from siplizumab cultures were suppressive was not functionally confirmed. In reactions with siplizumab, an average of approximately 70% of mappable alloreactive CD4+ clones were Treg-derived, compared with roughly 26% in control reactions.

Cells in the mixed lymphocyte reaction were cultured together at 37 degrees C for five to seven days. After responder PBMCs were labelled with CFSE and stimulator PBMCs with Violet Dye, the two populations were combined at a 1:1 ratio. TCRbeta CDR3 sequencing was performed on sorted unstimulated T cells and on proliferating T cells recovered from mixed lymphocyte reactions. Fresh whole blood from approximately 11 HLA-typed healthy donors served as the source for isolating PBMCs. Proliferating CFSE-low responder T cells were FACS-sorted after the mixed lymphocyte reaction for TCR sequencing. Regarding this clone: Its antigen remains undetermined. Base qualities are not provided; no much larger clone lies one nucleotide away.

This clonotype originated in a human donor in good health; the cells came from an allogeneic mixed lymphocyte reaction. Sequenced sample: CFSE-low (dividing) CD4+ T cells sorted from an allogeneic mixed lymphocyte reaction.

The CDR3 here reads CASSGGGTGYQETQYF. The bases read TGTGCCAGCAGCGGAGGGGGGACAGGGTACCAAGAGACCCAGTACTTC. The chain is assembled from TRBV5-4 and TRBJ2-5, with 9 middle bases fitting TRBD1. The CDR3 measures 16 amino acids from cysteine to phenylalanine. This entry keeps only the CDR3 DNA: 48 bases, framed from base 1. Relative to germline, V is missing 4 bases and J is missing 0 bases, with 7 bases of the junction outside any gene match. CDR1 and CDR2, per the germline V gene (reference sequence), are SGHNT and YYREEE.